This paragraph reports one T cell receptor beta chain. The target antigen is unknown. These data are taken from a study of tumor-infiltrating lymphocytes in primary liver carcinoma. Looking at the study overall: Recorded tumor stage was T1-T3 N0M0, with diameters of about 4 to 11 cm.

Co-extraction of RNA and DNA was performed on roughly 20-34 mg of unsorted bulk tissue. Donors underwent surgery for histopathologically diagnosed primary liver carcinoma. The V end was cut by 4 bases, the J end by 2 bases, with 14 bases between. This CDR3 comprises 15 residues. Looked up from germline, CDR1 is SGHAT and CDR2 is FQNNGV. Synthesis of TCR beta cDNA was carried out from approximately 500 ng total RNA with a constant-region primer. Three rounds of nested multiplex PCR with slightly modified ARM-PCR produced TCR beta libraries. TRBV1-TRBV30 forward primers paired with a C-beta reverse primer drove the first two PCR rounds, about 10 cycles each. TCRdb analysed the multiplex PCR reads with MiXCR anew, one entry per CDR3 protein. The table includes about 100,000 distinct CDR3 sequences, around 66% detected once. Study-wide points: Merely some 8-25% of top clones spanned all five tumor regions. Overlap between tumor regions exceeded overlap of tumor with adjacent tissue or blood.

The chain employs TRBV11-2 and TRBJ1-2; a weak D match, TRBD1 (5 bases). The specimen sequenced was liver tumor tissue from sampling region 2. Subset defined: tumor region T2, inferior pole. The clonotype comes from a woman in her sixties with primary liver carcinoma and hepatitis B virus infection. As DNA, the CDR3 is TGTGCCAGCAGCTCAGACCCGGGGCCCAACTATGGCTACACCTTC. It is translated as CASSSDPGPNYGYTF. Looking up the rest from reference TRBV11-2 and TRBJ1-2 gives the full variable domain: EAGVAQSPRYKIIEKRQSVAFWCNPISGHATLYWYQQILGQGPKLLIQFQNNGVVDDSQLPKDRFSAERLKGVDSTLKIQPAKLEDSAVYLCASSSDPGPNYGYTFGSGTRLTVV.